What follows describes a single T cell receptor (beta chain). An amount of RNA that ranged from roughly 0.5 to 1 ug was reverse transcribed with random hexamers. TCRdb independently ran MiXCR on the immunoSEQ multiplex PCR reads; one entry per CDR3 protein. The table records approximately 150,000 distinct CDR3 sequences, 94% of them present only once. This sample stems from a study of CD8 T cells in Susac syndrome. Trimming removed 6 bases at V and 3 bases at J, with 6 bases between. The V gene's germline CDR1 is LNHDA and CDR2 SQIVND (reference sequence). The CDR3 is 11 residues long. This chain joins TRBV19 and TRBJ2-7, with no clear D. This TCR came from a human donor in good health. The material sequenced was CD4+ T cells from PBMCs. Here the CDR3 DNA reads TGTGCCAGTAGCAAGAACTACGAGCAGTACTTC. This codes for CASSKNYEQYF. The whole variable domain, remainder taken from reference TRBV19 and TRBJ2-7, is DGGITQSPKYLFRKEGQNVTLSCEQNLNHDAMYWYRQDPGQGLRLIYYSQIVNDFQKGDIAEGYSVSREKKESFPLTVTSAQKNPTAFYLCASSKNYEQYFGPGTRLTVT.